This T cell receptor beta chain was found in a study of shared clonotypes between healthy human individuals. Study-level findings and limits: Blood was the only sampled material, and tissue repertoires likely differ.

The method was immunoSEQ multiplex PCR; TCRdb's version includes in-frame clones alone and lacks a portion of them. The sample records roughly 2.2 million clones, less than 95% being singletons. Comment on this clone: What it binds is not known.

Germline V gene sequence: CDR1 SGHNT, CDR2 YYREEE (reference sequence). The CDR3 totals 15 residues. Unmatched junction bases numbered 6, after V lost 0 bases and J lost 7 bases. The source of this sequence is a man aged 18 to 29 in good health. Some clones in this sample may be carry-over from other donors' samples. Sequenced material: naive CD4+ T cells from PBMCs. Subset given: CD45RA+ positively selected. The rearrangement links TRBV5-4 to TRBJ1-4; 7 bases align to TRBD1. The CDR3 region is CASSLAAGGSEKLFF. CDR3 DNA: TGTGCCAGCAGCTTGGCCGCAGGGGGTAGTGAAAAACTGTTTTTT.